Below, 29 T cell receptor beta chains from the same sample are listed, as sequenced in a study of radiotherapy plus CTLA-4 blockade in lung cancer. Clones were sequenced by immunoSEQ multiplex PCR, and TCRdb holds only the in-frame ones, with some missing. Of approximately 44,000 clones in the sample, around 76% were seen once. Sequenced here: peripheral blood, sampled from a patient treated with radiotherapy plus ipilimumab. The receptors were gathered from a human donor with non-small cell lung cancer who had stable disease on radiotherapy plus ipilimumab.

This chain links TRBV6-1 with TRBJ2-3, with 7 bases aligning to TRBD1. Germline V gene lookup returns CDR1 MNHNS and CDR2 SASEGT. The V gene end was trimmed by 4 bases and the J gene end by 5 bases; junction bases not matched to a gene: 9. The CDR3 consists of 15 residues. The CDR3 here is CASSAARGPIDTQYF. CDR3 nucleotide sequence: TGTGCCAGCAGTGCCGCGAGGGGGCCGATAGATACGCAGTATTTT.

The rearrangement joins TRBV2 to TRBJ2-1; D ambiguous. The V gene's germline CDR1 is SNHLY and CDR2 FYNNEI. The CDR3 sequence is 13 residues long. The V and J ends lost 2 bases and 8 bases respectively, with 10 bases between them. The CDR3 sequence is CASSESPGYEQFF. CDR3 bases: TGTGCCAGCAGTGAATCCCCCGGCTATGAGCAGTTCTTC.

The chain has TRBV27 and TRBJ1-1; D remains unclear. Trimming took off 1 base at V and 3 bases at J, with 18 bases between the two ends. Per germline, CDR1 MNHEY and CDR2 SMNVEV (reference sequence). The CDR3 is made up of 17 amino acids. The CDR3 DNA reads TGTGCCAGCAGTTTATTATATTTCGCTGGTGGAGACACTGAAGCTTTCTTT. It is translated as CASSLLYFAGGDTEAFF.

To note about this clone: The sample contains more than one DNA sequence encoding this CDR3. The rearrangement joins TRBV5-1 to TRBJ2-2; no firm D call. Germline assignment: CDR1 SGHRS and CDR2 YFSETQ. The CDR3 sequence is 15 residues long. The ends were cut back, 0 bases at V and 4 bases at J, with 10 bases in the middle. This chain's CDR3 is CASSLAPGGTGELFF. The CDR3 DNA reads TGCGCCAGCAGCTTGGCTCCGGGTGGCACCGGGGAGCTGTTTTTT.

The chain combines TRBV12-5 with TRBJ2-1; D is unclear. Deletions cut 1 base from V and 4 bases from J, with 2 bases between. The CDR3 contains 12 residues. CDR1 is LGHNT and CDR2 is FRNRAP in the germline V gene. For the CDR3, the DNA is TGTGCTAGTGGTTTGGATTACAATGAGCAGTTCTTC. This encodes CASGLDYNEQFF.

CDR3 sequence reads: CSVATSGVGDEQFF. The DNA of the CDR3 is TGCAGCGTTGCTACTAGCGGGGTTGGGGATGAGCAGTTCTTC. This chain connects TRBV29-1 to TRBJ2-1, with 10 bases matching TRBD2. The J segment lost 8 bases and the V segment lost 4 bases, leaving 8 bases of the junction unmatched. The CDR3 is made up of 14 amino acids. Germline V gene data show CDR1 as SQVTM and CDR2 as ANQGSEA.

The rearrangement joins TRBV10-1 to TRBJ2-7; maybe TRBD1 (5 bases). The CDR3 contains 15 residues. Germline loops: CDR1 WNHNN, CDR2 SYGVQD (reference sequence). V was clipped by 3 bases and J by 0 bases, with 12 bases between them. Written as DNA, the CDR3 is TGCGCCAGCAGTGATCGGATAGGGGACTCCTACGAGCAGTACTTC. Amino acids: CASSDRIGDSYEQYF.

A few counts support this clone. V usage is TRBV6-5 and J usage is TRBJ1-3; TRBD1 matches at 10 bases. V was clipped by 2 bases and J by 4 bases; unmatched bases: 2. The CDR3 extends over 15 amino acids. Germline V lookup: CDR1 MNHEY, CDR2 SVGAGI. CDR3 sequence: CASSYGTGVGNTIYF. The DNA of the CDR3 is TGTGCCAGCAGTTACGGGACAGGGGTCGGAAACACCATATATTTT.

In this sample, this clone turned up a few times. The CDR3 DNA reads TGCGCCAGCAGCGGAGGACAGGGTTACGGCACTGAAGCTTTCTTT. As protein: CASSGGQGYGTEAFF. V usage is TRBV5-1 and J usage is TRBJ1-1; 8 positions match TRBD1. Germline CDR1 reads SGHRS; CDR2 reads YFSETQ. V shed 4 bases and J 4 bases; nucleotides not matched to a gene: 9. The CDR3 totals 15 residues.

The chain uses TRBV6-6 and TRBJ1-5; TRBD1 agrees at 9 bases. Germline lookup yields CDR1 MNHNY and CDR2 SVGAGI (reference sequence). This CDR3 is built from 16 residues. The trim removed 0 bases at V and 6 bases at J, leaving 6 bases unmatched. The CDR3 is CASSYSPGQGGQPQHF. CDR3 nucleotide sequence: TGTGCCAGCAGTTACTCTCCGGGACAGGGAGGTCAGCCCCAGCATTTT.

The V call is TRBV2, the J call TRBJ1-2; no reliable D call. With 8 bases removed from V and 4 bases from J, the gap between germline ends came to 11 bases. This CDR3 spans 12 amino acids. Germline CDR1 SNHLY, CDR2 FYNNEI. The CDR3 sequence: CASRPLVYGYTF. CDR3 nucleotides: TGTGCCAGCCGGCCCCTCGTCTATGGCTACACCTTC. Drawing the rest from reference TRBV2 and TRBJ1-2, the complete variable domain is EPEVTQTPSHQVTQMGQEVILRCVPISNHLYFYWYRQILGQKVEFLVSFYNNEISEKSEIFDDQFSVERPDGSNFTLKIRSTKLEDSAMYFCASRPLVYGYTFGSGTRLTVV.

This clone was observed a handful of times. The V gene is TRBV10-3, the J gene TRBJ2-1; 7 bases align to TRBD2. This CDR3 has 17 amino acids. V lost 3 bases to trimming and J lost 0 bases; unmatched junction nucleotides: 8. Germline V gene lookup returns CDR1 ENHRY and CDR2 SYGVKD. The CDR3 region is CAISEDGGVSSYNEQFF. CDR3 sequence (DNA): TGTGCCATCAGTGAAGATGGGGGGGTTAGCTCCTACAATGAGCAGTTCTTC.

V and J are TRBV6-1 and TRBJ1-1; D unresolved. The CDR3 covers 15 residues. With 4 bases removed from V and 2 bases from J, the gap between germline ends came to 14 bases. CDR1 MNHNS and CDR2 SASEGT come from the germline V gene. The CDR3: CASSASRVVNTEAFF. DNA of the CDR3: TGTGCCAGCAGTGCATCCAGAGTTGTCAACACTGAAGCTTTCTTT.

This clone has only one observation. The gene calls are TRBV18 and TRBJ1-1; 8 bases agree with TRBD1. In germline, CDR1 is KGHSH, CDR2 LQKENI. V shed 3 bases and J 2 bases; nucleotides not matched to a gene: 11. CDR3 size: 17 residues. Here the CDR3 reads CASSPFGGTGPNTEAFF. CDR3 in DNA: TGTGCCAGCTCACCTTTCGGGGGGACAGGTCCTAACACTGAAGCTTTCTTT.

The chain links TRBV4-1 to TRBJ2-2, with 8 bases matching TRBD1. The CDR3 has 18 residues. The germline V gene encodes CDR1 MGHRA and CDR2 YSYEKL. The ends lost 2 bases at V and 1 base at J; junction bases unmatched: 9. CDR3 nucleotide sequence: TGCGCCAGCAGCCAACCATACAAACAGGGGGTGAACACCGGGGAGCTGTTTTTT. Its protein product is CASSQPYKQGVNTGELFF.

The chain carries TRBV7-6 and TRBJ2-7; D is possibly TRBD1 or TRBD2 (5 bases each). The CDR3 is made up of 16 amino acids. Trimming removed 5 bases at V and 3 bases at J, with 20 bases between. Looked up from germline, CDR1 is SGHVS and CDR2 is FNYEAQ. In DNA, the CDR3 is TGTGCCAGCAGCCAGGGACCAAACGGGGCCGTCTACGAGCAGTACTTC. The encoded protein is CASSQGPNGAVYEQYF.

This clone was seen a few times. This chain uses TRBV19 with TRBJ2-7; D tentatively reads TRBD1 or TRBD2 (6 bases each). V was cut by 2 bases and J by 3 bases, with 11 bases left in between. Germline CDR1 reads LNHDA; CDR2 reads SQIVND (reference sequence). The CDR3 is 14 amino acids. The CDR3 loop is CASSILRGHYEQYF. CDR3 sequence (DNA): TGTGCCAGTAGTATACTTCGGGGGCACTACGAGCAGTACTTC.

The CDR3: CSVAADSPNYGYTF. The CDR3 coding sequence is TGCAGCGTTGCCGCGGACAGCCCTAACTATGGCTACACCTTC. The chain links TRBV29-1 to TRBJ1-2, with D possibly TRBD1 on 6 matching bases. The CDR3 extends over 14 amino acids. Germline V gene data show CDR1 as SQVTM and CDR2 as ANQGSEA. The germline V and J ends were trimmed by 4 bases and 0 bases, with 12 bases remaining between them.

The rearrangement joins TRBV19 to TRBJ1-2; D gene uncertain. CDR3 length equals 13 residues. CDR1 and CDR2 from the germline V gene are LNHDA and SQIVND (reference sequence). With 8 bases removed from V and 0 bases from J, the gap between germline ends came to 10 bases. The CDR3 bases are TGTGCCAGTCAGAAGGACGCTAACTATGGCTACACCTTC. Translated: CASQKDANYGYTF.

This chain uses TRBV7-2 with TRBJ2-4; a weak D match, TRBD2 (6 bases). The CDR3 consists of 17 residues. Germline values: CDR1 SGHTA, CDR2 FQGNSA. V lost 5 bases and J lost 0, with 17 bases in between. As DNA, the CDR3 is TGTGCCAGCAGCGTCAGGGAGGACCCCCTAGCCAAAAACATTCAGTACTTC. As protein: CASSVREDPLAKNIQYF.

This clone came up once. The chain employs TRBV10-3 and TRBJ1-5, with D hard to call. The CDR3 is made up of 15 amino acids. V was cut by 0 bases and J by 2 bases, with 8 bases left in between. From germline, CDR1 is ENHRY and CDR2 SYGVKD. As DNA, the CDR3 is TGTGCCATCAGTGAGTCTAGGAGGGGCAATCAGCCCCAGCATTTT. This translates into CAISESRRGNQPQHF.

The V and J genes are TRBV25-1 and TRBJ2-3; TRBD1 is a possible D gene (6 bases). V was clipped by 6 bases and J by 7 bases, with 11 bases between them. This CDR3 region has 12 residues. Germline V gives CDR1 MGHDK, CDR2 SYGVNS. The CDR3 region has the DNA TGTGCCAGCAGCTGGGACACCCATACGCAGTATTTT. Translation: CASSWDTHTQYF.

This chain joins TRBV5-1 and TRBJ2-1; D is unclear. The length of the CDR3 is 16 residues. The germline V and J ends were trimmed by 0 bases and 0 bases, with 10 bases remaining between them. CDR1 and CDR2 (germline): SGHRS, YFSETQ. This CDR3 reads CASSLGWGSSYNEQFF. In DNA, the CDR3 is TGCGCCAGCAGCTTGGGTTGGGGTAGCTCCTACAATGAGCAGTTCTTC.

The rearrangement links TRBV30 to TRBJ1-2; TRBD1 agrees at 7 bases. The CDR3 extends over 19 amino acids. V trimming: 3 bases; J trimming: 0 bases; junction bases outside the gene matches: 19. CDR1 is GTSNPN and CDR2 is SVGIG in the germline V gene (reference sequence). CDR3 sequence reads: CAWSLYGGGLFSANYGYTF. The CDR3 DNA follows: TGTGCCTGGAGCCTGTACGGAGGGGGCCTCTTCTCAGCTAACTATGGCTACACCTTC.

The chain has TRBV6-1 and TRBJ1-5; 10 positions agree with TRBD1. Germline CDR1 MNHNS, CDR2 SASEGT. V lost 2 bases to trimming and J lost 2 bases; unmatched junction nucleotides: 6. The CDR3 sequence is 17 residues long. CDR3 region: CASSEQPTGGGNQPQHF. The CDR3 nucleotides are TGTGCCAGCAGTGAACAGCCGACAGGGGGCGGCAATCAGCCCCAGCATTTT.

The chain is built from TRBV10-2 and TRBJ1-1, with D possibly matching TRBD1 (5 bases). The germline V gene encodes CDR1 WSHSY and CDR2 SAAADI. This CDR3 region has 14 residues. The germline V and J ends were trimmed by 2 bases and 6 bases, with 13 bases remaining between them. In DNA, the CDR3 is TGCGCCAGCAGTGAGGTCAGGGTGAGCGCTGAAGCTTTCTTT. It encodes CASSEVRVSAEAFF.

V usage is TRBV6-1 and J usage is TRBJ2-3, with TRBD2 matching over 10 bases. V gave up 5 bases and J gave up 3 bases; unmatched junction bases: 2. Germline V gene sequence: CDR1 MNHNS, CDR2 SASEGT. The CDR3 is made up of 14 amino acids. The CDR3 spells CASSRAGGTDTQYF. Written as DNA, the CDR3 is TGTGCCAGCAGTCGAGCGGGGGGGACAGATACGCAGTATTTT.

The chain is built from TRBV19 and TRBJ2-1; D call uncertain. The CDR3 has 11 amino acids. Germline V CDR1 and CDR2: LNHDA, SQIVND (reference sequence). Trimming left V 7 bases short and J 7 bases short, with 8 bases between. CDR3 protein: CASTARNEQFF. As DNA, the CDR3 is TGTGCCAGTACGGCTAGGAATGAGCAGTTCTTC.

J is TRBJ1-1 and V is TRBV30; 8 bases are shared with TRBD1. Germline loops: CDR1 GTSNPN, CDR2 SVGIG (reference sequence). The CDR3 totals 14 residues. V shed 5 bases, J shed 1 base, and the junction held 6 bases outside the gene matches. CDR3 sequence reads: CAWETGVGNTEAFF. For the CDR3, the DNA is TGTGCCTGGGAGACAGGGGTTGGGAACACTGAAGCTTTCTTT.